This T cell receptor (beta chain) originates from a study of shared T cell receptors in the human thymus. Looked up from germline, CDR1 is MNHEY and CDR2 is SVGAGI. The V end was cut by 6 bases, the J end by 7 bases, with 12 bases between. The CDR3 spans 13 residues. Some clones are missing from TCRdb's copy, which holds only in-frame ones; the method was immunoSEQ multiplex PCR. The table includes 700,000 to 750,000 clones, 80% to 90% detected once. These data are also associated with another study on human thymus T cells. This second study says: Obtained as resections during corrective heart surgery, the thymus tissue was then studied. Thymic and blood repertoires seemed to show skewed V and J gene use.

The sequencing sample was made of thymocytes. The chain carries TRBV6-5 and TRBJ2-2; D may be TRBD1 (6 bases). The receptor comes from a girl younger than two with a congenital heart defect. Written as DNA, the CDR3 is TGTGCCAGCAGCATGCAGGGGCGCGGGGAGCTGTTTTTT. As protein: CASSMQGRGELFF.